The 9 T cell receptor beta chains below all came from one sample that was sequenced in a study of identical twins. TCRdb fed the 5' RACE reads into MiXCR, producing one record per CDR3 protein. The sample shows about 200,000 distinct CDR3 sequences, approximately 5.9% of them seen only once. The data were also submitted as part of a second study, on T cells expressing NK-cell markers.

The sample comprised CD8+ T cells sorted from blood. The receptors here all came from a woman aged 18-29 years in good health.

Here the CDR3 reads CAWVRESAQETQYF. In DNA form, the CDR3 reads TGTGCCTGGGTGCGGGAGTCGGCCCAAGAGACCCAGTACTTC. The chain is built from TRBV30 and TRBJ2-5; 7 bases match TRBD2. Germline assignment: CDR1 GTSNPN and CDR2 SVGIG (reference sequence). V lost 5 bases, J lost 1 base, and 7 bases stayed unmatched. The CDR3 contains 14 residues.

The gene calls are TRBV27 and TRBJ2-1; 9 bases are a match to TRBD2. The V and J ends lost 5 bases and 7 bases, in that order; junction bases with no gene match: 12. Per the germline V gene, CDR1 is MNHEY and CDR2 is SMNVEV (reference sequence). This CDR3 contains 16 residues. The CDR3 region is CASSLLGGGAGNEQFF. The CDR3 DNA reads TGTGCCAGCAGTCTCCTCGGCGGGGGGGCCGGTAATGAGCAGTTCTTC.

In its sample, this clonotype was seen a few times. CDR3 region: CSVLAENSYEQYF. The CDR3 nucleotides are TGCAGCGTCTTAGCGGAGAACTCCTACGAGCAGTACTTC. The chain is built from TRBV29-1 and TRBJ2-7, with D possibly matching TRBD2 (6 bases). Deletions cut 6 bases from V and 0 bases from J, with 12 bases between. Germline lookup yields CDR1 SQVTM and CDR2 ANQGSEA. The CDR3 runs 13 residues.

This clonotype came up a few times. The rearrangement links TRBV7-9 to TRBJ2-4, with D uncertain. CDR1 is SEHNR and CDR2 is FQNEAQ in the germline V gene (reference sequence). The CDR3 loop spans 15 amino acids. The V gene lost 7 bases and the J gene lost 0 bases, with 13 bases spanning the gap. This CDR3 is CASTHSTLAKNIQYF. The CDR3 DNA reads TGTGCCAGCACTCACTCCACCTTAGCCAAAAACATTCAGTACTTC.

The chain couples TRBV6-1 to TRBJ2-5; no clear D gene. The CDR3 runs to 13 residues. The V end was cut by 7 bases, the J end by 4 bases, with 13 bases between. Germline V gene sequence: CDR1 MNHNS, CDR2 SASEGT. DNA for the CDR3: TGTGCCAGCAACAAGGACCGTGGAGAGACCCAGTACTTC. This sequence encodes CASNKDRGETQYF.

V gene TRBV9 combines with J gene TRBJ2-7; 8 nucleotides agree with TRBD1. Trimming took 4 bases from V and 3 from J; bases not matched to a gene: 3. The germline CDR1 and CDR2 sequences are SGDLS and YYNGEE. The CDR3 consists of 13 residues. The chain's CDR3 is CASSPTGGYEQYF. In nucleotides, the CDR3 is TGTGCCAGCAGCCCCACAGGGGGCTACGAGCAGTACTTC.

The table lists this clonotype with a count of one. This chain connects TRBV5-6 to TRBJ2-7; maybe TRBD2 (5 bases). Germline V gene sequence: CDR1 SGHDT, CDR2 YYEEEE. The CDR3 spans 15 residues. V lost 0 bases to trimming and J lost 9 bases, with 19 bases between them. The CDR3 protein is CASSLAMAIRGTQYF. The DNA for the CDR3 is TGTGCCAGCAGCTTGGCCATGGCGATCCGGGGAACGCAGTACTTC.

This clonotype was recorded a few times. The V and J genes are TRBV5-1 and TRBJ1-2; weak D call: TRBD1 (5 bases). Germline CDR1 is SGHRS and CDR2 is YFSETQ. V dropped 4 bases and J dropped 4 bases, with 23 bases sitting between them. The CDR3 totals 17 residues. The CDR3 nucleotides read TGCGCCAGCAGCCCGGGGGAACCATCACCACCTACCTATGGCTACACCTTC. It yields the protein CASSPGEPSPPTYGYTF.

In its sample, this clonotype was seen many times. The V and J genes are TRBV7-9 and TRBJ2-6, with 7 bases lining up with TRBD2. The CDR3 runs to 17 residues. In germline, CDR1 is SEHNR, CDR2 FQNEAQ (reference sequence). The V segment lost 2 bases and the J segment 1 base; nucleotides outside the gene matches: 5. The CDR3 nucleotides read TGTGCCAGCAGCTTAATCTTCGGGAGGTCTGGGGCCAACGTCCTGACTTTC. This sequence encodes CASSLIFGRSGANVLTF.